This T cell receptor beta chain was sequenced during a study of sequential checkpoint blockade in melanoma. Here immunoSEQ multiplex PCR was the method, and the copy in TCRdb shows in-frame clones only, minus some. The data hold over 8,000 clones, with about 50% observed a single time. Treatment indicated: randomized to nivolumab then ipilimumab (arm A) or the reverse (arm B). The sample holds many counts of this clone. Trimming stripped 5 bases from V and 5 bases from J, with 18 bases between. CDR1 is SEHNR, CDR2 FQNEAQ, per germline (reference sequence). The CDR3 has 15 amino acids. The chain joins TRBV7-9 to TRBJ1-1; D not resolved. This specimen was CD8+ T cells sorted from blood (inferred from file names), taken from a patient given nivolumab and ipilimumab in sequence. The origin of this receptor is a human donor with melanoma. The DNA of the CDR3 is TGTGCCAGCAGCCTTGAGCATGCCGAGGGTACTGAAGCTTTCTTT. Encoded protein: CASSLEHAEGTEAFF. The full variable domain, with the rest looked up from reference TRBV7-9 and TRBJ1-1, is DTGVSQNPRHKITKRGQNVTFRCDPISEHNRLYWYRQTLGQGPEFLTYFQNEAQLEKSRLLSDRFSAERPKGSFSTLEIQRTEQGDSAMYLCASSLEHAEGTEAFFGQGTRLTVV.